The source of this T cell receptor beta chain is a study of radiation and T cells in renal cell carcinoma. Time point meaning: blood 4 weeks post-SBRT, at nephrectomy. Documented treatment: 15 Gy SBRT to primary tumor, nephrectomy 4 weeks later. Some clones are missing from TCRdb's copy, which holds only in-frame ones; the method was immunoSEQ multiplex PCR. The sample shows under 200,000 clones, roughly nine tenths of them seen only once. The CDR3 runs to 14 residues. The V and J ends lost 7 bases and 1 base respectively, with 10 bases between them. The germline gives CDR1 WNHNN, CDR2 SYGVQD (reference sequence).

The chain couples TRBV10-1 to TRBJ2-2; possibly TRBD1 for D (6 bases). This specimen was blood, taken from a patient whose treatment included radiotherapy and nephrectomy. The receptor's source is a woman in her forties or fifties with renal cell carcinoma. CDR3 residues: CASTDRMNTGELFF. DNA of the CDR3: TGCGCCAGCACTGACAGGATGAACACCGGGGAGCTGTTTTTT.